This is a list of T cell receptor beta chains from one sample in a study of T cell repertoires in cytomegalovirus infection. Via MiXCR, TCRdb re-called the reads, giving one row per CDR3 protein. The table includes about 260,000 distinct CDR3 sequences, approximately 9.1% detected once. Sequenced sample: PBMCs. Receptor source: a human donor in good health (CMV status not recorded). Some clones in this sample may be carry-over from other donors' samples. The CDR3 runs from the conserved cysteine through the conserved F or W. A D gene is named only where the DNA matches it firmly. Size values are once, few and many counts, or a class for expanded clones, and some rows have none.

d_call j_call v_call clone_size cdr3_nt cdr3_aa
TRBD2 TRBJ2-1 TRBV7-2 many TGTGCCAGCAGCTTAGTTAGCGGGAGGCCCTACAATGAGCAGTTCTTC CASSLVSGRPYNEQFF
- TRBJ2-7 TRBV28 few TGTGCCAGCAGTCACGAGCAGTTCTACGAGCAGTACTTC CASSHEQFYEQYF
- TRBJ2-1 TRBV19 - TGTGCCACCGCAAACAGCCGATGGGGGCAGTTCTTC CATANSRWGQFF
- TRBJ1-2 TRBV4-1 many TGCGCCAGCAGCCAAGATTTACTTTCGCCAGGGTTGCTTTCTGGCTACACCTTC CASSQDLLSPGLLSGYTF
- TRBJ1-2 TRBV5-1 many TGCGCCAGCTCGGACGGTTATGGCTACACCTTC CASSDGYGYTF
TRBD1 TRBJ1-2 TRBV7-2 few TGTGCCAGCAGCCCAGGGACAGGGGGCGCGGCTAACTATGGCTACACCTTC CASSPGTGGAANYGYTF
- TRBJ1-2 TRBV7-2 many TGTGCCAGCAGCGGTCCTAACTATGGCTACACCTTC CASSGPNYGYTF
- TRBJ2-7 TRBV7-2 many TGTGCCAGCAGCCCCAGTAAAGTCAGGGACTACGAGCAGTACTTC CASSPSKVRDYEQYF
TRBD2 TRBJ2-3 TRBV12-3/TRBV12-4 few TGTGCCAGCAGTTTCCGGACTAGCGGAAGCACAGATACGCAGTATTTT CASSFRTSGSTDTQYF
- TRBJ2-7 TRBV6-2/TRBV6-3 - TGTGCCAGCAGGACGGATAGATACGAGCAGTACTTC CASRTDRYEQYF
TRBD1 TRBJ2-1 TRBV27 many TGTGCCAGCAGATCCCCGGGACAGGGTATCTACAATGAGCAGTTCTTC CASRSPGQGIYNEQFF
- TRBJ1-3 TRBV19 - TGTGCCAGTAGTATGGGGGGGGCCAGCTCTGGAAACACCATATATTTT CASSMGGASSGNTIYF
- TRBJ2-7 TRBV6-5 - TGTGCCAGCAGTCTCTTCCAGGGCGCCTACGAGCAGTACTTC CASSLFQGAYEQYF
TRBD1 TRBJ1-2 TRBV30 few TGTGCCTGGAGTCGACAGGGGGCCAGCTATGGCTACACCTTC CAWSRQGASYGYTF
- TRBJ1-5 TRBV19 - TGTGCCAGTAGTATAGGGCGCGGCCAGCCCCAGCATTTT CASSIGRGQPQHF
- TRBJ2-5 TRBV7-8 many TGTGCCAGCAGCTTAGCGCCAGGGGTGGGCTCACAAGAGACCCAGTACTTC CASSLAPGVGSQETQYF
- TRBJ2-7 TRBV7-2 many TGTGCCAGCAGCCCCAGGCGCTACGAGCAGTACTTC CASSPRRYEQYF
- TRBJ2-5 TRBV7-2 many TGTGCCAGCAGCTTGAGACAGACCAAAGAGACCCAGTACTTC CASSLRQTKETQYF
TRBD1 TRBJ2-2 TRBV19 - TGTGCCAGTATGCGACAGGGAAGCACCGGGGAGCTGTTTTTT CASMRQGSTGELFF
- TRBJ1-1 TRBV28 - TGTGCCAGCAGTTTATTGGGGGGGAACACTGAAGCTTTCTTT CASSLLGGNTEAFF
- TRBJ1-6 TRBV12-3/TRBV12-4 few TGTGCCAGCAGTTTGGACAGCGAATTCTCGCCCCTCCACTTT CASSLDSEFSPLHF
- TRBJ2-7 TRBV7-9 - TGTGCCAGCTCCCGCCGGACTTCACTCTCCTACGAGCAGTACTTC CASSRRTSLSYEQYF
TRBD2 TRBJ2-1 TRBV19 - TGTGCCAGTACCCCTACTAGCGGGAGGGACTATGAGCAGTTCTTC CASTPTSGRDYEQFF
- TRBJ1-2 TRBV7-2 many TGTGCCAGCAGCCCTAAACAGGGTGTTGGTGGCTACACCTTC CASSPKQGVGGYTF
- TRBJ1-2 TRBV27 many TGTGCCAGCAGTTTAACGCGTTTGACTAACTATGGCTACACCTTC CASSLTRLTNYGYTF
TRBD1 TRBJ2-7 TRBV19 - TGTGCCAGTAGTCCGGGACAGATAGTCTTCTCCTACGAGCAGTACTTC CASSPGQIVFSYEQYF
TRBD1 TRBJ2-2 TRBV24-1 few TGTGCCACCAGTGATTGGGCAGGGGGCACCGGGGAGCTGTTTTTT CATSDWAGGTGELFF
- TRBJ1-1 TRBV30 - TGTGCCTGGAGGGTCACGATAAACACTGAAGCTTTCTTT CAWRVTINTEAFF
TRBD1 TRBJ1-1 TRBV27 few TGTGCCAGCAGGGACAGGGTGGGGGCTAAAGAAGCTTTCTTT CASRDRVGAKEAFF
TRBD1 TRBJ1-1 TRBV5-4 - TGTGCCAGCAGCTTACAACAGGGGCTGAACACTGAAGCTTTCTTT CASSLQQGLNTEAFF
TRBD2 TRBJ2-5 TRBV7-2 many TGTGCCAGCAGCTTAAGGACTAGCCCGGAGACCCAGTACTTC CASSLRTSPETQYF
- TRBJ2-2 TRBV29-1 - TGCAGCGTTGAAGGTGACAAGGGGACCGGGGAGCTGTTTTTT CSVEGDKGTGELFF
TRBD2 TRBJ2-1 TRBV7-2 - TGTGCCAGCAGACCTCTAGCGGGGGGGCCTGAGCAGTTCTTC CASRPLAGGPEQFF
TRBD1 TRBJ2-7 TRBV7-2 many TGTGCCAGCAGCTCACCCGCAGGGGGTCTCTACGAGCAGTACTTC CASSSPAGGLYEQYF
- TRBJ2-2 TRBV5-1 few TGCGCCAGCATACAGGAGAACACCGGGGAGCTGTTTTTT CASIQENTGELFF
- TRBJ1-2 TRBV7-2 many TGTGCCAGCAGCCCATTGGGGGGCTACACCTTC CASSPLGGYTF
- TRBJ2-1 TRBV6-1 - TGTGCCAGCAGGAGGGAAATCAATGAGCAGTTCTTC CASRREINEQFF
- TRBJ1-5 TRBV6-2/TRBV6-3 many TGTGCCAGCAGGGGGTCGGACAAGGCCAATCAGCCCCAGCATTTT CASRGSDKANQPQHF
TRBD1 TRBJ1-4 TRBV12-3/TRBV12-4 many TGTGCCAGCACTACTTTTGGTTTCAGGGGGGCGCATGAAAAACTGTTTTTT CASTTFGFRGAHEKLFF
- TRBJ1-5 TRBV7-6 few TGTGCCAGCAGCCACGGGAGCAATCAGCCCCAGCATTTT CASSHGSNQPQHF
- TRBJ1-1 TRBV5-1 many TGCGCCAGCAGCTCTGGGACGGTGGAAGTTGCTTTCTTT CASSSGTVEVAFF
- TRBJ1-2 TRBV7-2 many TGTGCCAGCAGCTTGAAAAGTAACTATGGCTACACCTTC CASSLKSNYGYTF
TRBD1 TRBJ1-2 TRBV7-2 - TGTGCCAGCAGCGAAGGGACAGCCCCCTATGATGGCTACACCTTC CASSEGTAPYDGYTF
- TRBJ2-7 TRBV6-2/TRBV6-3 few TGTGCCAGCAGTTACGATGCAAAACGCTCCTACGAGCAGTACTTC CASSYDAKRSYEQYF
- TRBJ2-3 TRBV7-2 many TGTGCCAGCACAACGACCGGGGGTGGAGATACGCAGTATTTT CASTTTGGGDTQYF
- TRBJ1-1 TRBV12-5 many TGTGCTAGTGGTTTGGAGTGGACTGAAGCTTTCTTT CASGLEWTEAFF
TRBD1 TRBJ2-3 TRBV2 - TGTGCCAGCAGTGAAAGGGACAGGGGAAGGTATTTT CASSERDRGRYF
- TRBJ1-1 TRBV12-5 many TGTGCTACCAGTCCCCAGAGGCGCACTGAAGCTTTCTTT CATSPQRRTEAFF
- TRBJ1-4 TRBV7-2 many TGTGCCAGCAGCCGCAGGTCAACTAATGAAAAACTGTTTTTT CASSRRSTNEKLFF
- TRBJ2-7 TRBV6-1 - TGTGCCAGCGTCGAGGGTGCCTACGAGCAGTACTTC CASVEGAYEQYF
- TRBJ1-5 TRBV28 - TGTGCCAGCAGGGGTGGATCGAGTGGGAATCAGCCCCAGCATTTT CASRGGSSGNQPQHF
TRBD2 TRBJ2-5 TRBV5-1 few TGCGCCAGCAGGGGGCTAGCGGGAATGGAGACCCAGTACTTC CASRGLAGMETQYF
- TRBJ1-6 TRBV7-6 many TGTGCCAGCAGCTTAGTGGGGGGCAGGGGATTAAATTCACCCCTCCACTTT CASSLVGGRGLNSPLHF
- TRBJ1-5 TRBV7-2 many TGTGCCAGCAGCTTAGCGGCAGGAGCTCAGCCCCAGCATTTT CASSLAAGAQPQHF